This paragraph covers one TCR beta chain sequence. This entry belongs to a study of spatial heterogeneity in lung cancer. MiXCR, applied by TCRdb to the 5' RACE reads, yields one record per CDR3 protein. Of tens of thousands of distinct CDR3 sequences in the sample, approximately 12% were seen once. Time point of the sample: sample taken at primary tumor resection. Sequencing covered unsorted whole RNA taken from tumor, nontumor lung or frozen PBMC. Per the germline V gene, CDR1 is ENHRY and CDR2 is SYGVKD. The length of the CDR3 is 17 residues. Trimming cost V 0 bases and J 4 bases; bases outside gene matches: 9.

The sequencing here drew on PBMCs, taken at surgery. V is TRBV10-3 and J is TRBJ2-5; TRBD2 matches 9 bases. This TCR came from a male donor with early-stage non-small cell lung cancer. In DNA form, the CDR3 reads TGTGCCATCAGTGAGTCGATACGAGGAGCGGGAGGAGAGACCCAGTACTTC. It is translated as CAISESIRGAGGETQYF.